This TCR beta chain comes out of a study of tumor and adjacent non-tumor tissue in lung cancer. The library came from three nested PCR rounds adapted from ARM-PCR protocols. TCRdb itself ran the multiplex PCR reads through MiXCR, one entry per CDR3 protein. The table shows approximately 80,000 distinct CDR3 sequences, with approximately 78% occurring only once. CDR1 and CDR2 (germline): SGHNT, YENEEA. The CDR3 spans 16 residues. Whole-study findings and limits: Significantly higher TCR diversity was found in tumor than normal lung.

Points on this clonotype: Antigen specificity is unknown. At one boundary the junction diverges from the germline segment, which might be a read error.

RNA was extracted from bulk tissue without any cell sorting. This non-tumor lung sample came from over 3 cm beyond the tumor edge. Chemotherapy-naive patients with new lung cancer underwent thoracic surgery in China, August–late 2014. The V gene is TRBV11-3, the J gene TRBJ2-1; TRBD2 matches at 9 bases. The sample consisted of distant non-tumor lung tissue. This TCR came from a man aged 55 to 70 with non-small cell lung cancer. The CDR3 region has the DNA TGTTCCAGCAACTTAGGGGGGACTAGCATCCACAATGAGCAGTTCTTC. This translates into CSSNLGGTSIHNEQFF.